This entry is about one T cell receptor (beta chain). This clone was seen once. The target of this receptor is not known. Per-base qualities were not stored, and no clone one base away is much larger. The method was the immunoSEQ multiplex PCR assay. A mixture of 60 forward primers for TCR Vbeta segments and 13 reverse primers for TCR Jbeta segments was used in the multiplex PCR. A multiplex PCR assay on genomic DNA amplified the CDR3 region of rearranged TCR beta genes. Amplified TCR beta libraries were sequenced as 87-base-pair reads on the Illumina HiSeq System. The paper's data handling went like this. Across the 600 to 700 repertoires, a later analysis counted 80 million or so unique TCR beta chains, roughly 11 million of which were shared by at least two donors. Raw reads were error-corrected and collapsed into unique sequences with a nearest-neighbor algorithm that merged closely related sequences to remove PCR and sequencing errors. To assign V, D and J gene segments, CDR3 sequences were aligned to IMGT reference sequences. For a sequence to be retained, at least a six-nucleotide match to both a V gene segment and a J gene segment was required. Rearrangements were called productive when the CDR3 lacked stop codons and stayed in frame with V and J; all others were non-productive. Following IMGT convention, CDR3 was defined as the stretch from the second conserved V-encoded cysteine to the conserved J-encoded phenylalanine. Sequences without an unambiguous match to a single V gene segment were excluded from the earlier analysis of several hundred of the donors. An earlier analysis of 587 of the donors called V segments functional above 56.7% productive rearrangements and segregating when the between-donor standard deviation exceeded 5%. A statistical classification framework was built for diagnosing cytomegalovirus status from the catalog of TCR beta chain sequences. A later analysis assigned V and J genes by comparing TCR nucleotide sequences with IMGT/GENE-DB human TR gene sequences. A later analysis assigned CDR3 sequences and most-parsimonious VDJ recombination scenarios with the TCRdist pipeline. A later analysis defined each TCR beta chain by its CDR3 amino acid sequence plus V-gene family, and excluded reads lacking a unique V-gene family. As a way to deal with suspected cross-contamination and a sequencing artifact, a later analysis dropped under 600 nucleotide sequences that were highly shared and had low generation probability. In a later analysis, a clonal expansion index for each public chain was calculated from normalized within-repertoire ranks of inferred template counts. In a later analysis, generation probabilities were computed using a VDJ recombination model fitted to out-of-frame rearrangements, and the results were checked against IGoR. In a later analysis, hypergeometric tests were used to score TCR-TCR, TCR-HLA and TCR-CMV co-occurrence, with a repertoire-size bias correction applied to TCR pairs. False discovery rates were estimated in a later analysis by permuting HLA or CMV assignments 20 times. In a later analysis, co-occurring TCRs were grouped using DBSCAN, and TCRdist sequence similarity was added for clustering within HLA-allele-positive subsets. For co-occurrence clustering, repertoires with fewer than 30,000 or more than 120,000 public chains were excluded, along with about five repertoires with anomalous nucleotide sharing. Held by TCRdb, this immuneACCESS table contains in-frame sequences only and omits some clones. Under half of the omission traces to an unresolved V gene where checked; the cause of the rest is unknown. The V and J calls and clone size are taken from that table; D and trimming were inferred from the DNA. The sample has about 65,000 clones on record, approximately 67% of them singletons. Around 2.7% of the sample is in the top ten clones.

This entry is derived from a study of cytomegalovirus exposure and HLA in healthy donors (dated by TCRdb to 2016 to 2017). For the wider study: In an earlier analysis of approximately 500 of the donors, around 290 Gb of sequence data and 100 million or so unique TCR beta sequences from roughly 190 million T cells were reported. Of the roughly 410 genotyped donors, 75% to 85% were placed in the genetic ancestry cluster associated with self-reported Caucasian donors. The study profiled the T cell repertoires of 666 subjects by immunosequencing and related them to cytomegalovirus serostatus. Genome-wide SNP genotypes for about three fifths of the roughly 670 donors were used in a later genetic analysis, which treated that subset as a discovery cohort. Donor age, sex, ethnicity and CMV serostatus were compiled alongside the repertoire data. The study aimed to test whether signatures of past pathogen exposure could be identified by cataloging public T cell receptors. Typing coverage differed by locus: A, B, C, DRB1 and DQB1 were typed in roughly 620-630 donors, DQA1 in 522, DPA1 in some 570, and DPB1 in roughly 470. To decide whether each TCR beta V gene segment behaved as functional or pseudogenic, an earlier analysis of several hundred of the donors relied on high-throughput TCR beta sequencing. Rather than drawing on any new phenotypic data, the later analysis identified candidate immune exposures from TCR beta sequences and the way those sequences occurred across donors. In addition to the first cohort of approximately 670 subjects, a separate validation cohort of 120 different subjects was used. All discovery cohort repertoires had been generated on a single sequencing platform. HLA typing included class I and class II loci at four-digit resolution. The study combined high-throughput TCR immunosequencing, statistical association of individual TCRs with disease status, and machine learning to predict cytomegalovirus infection status. Among about 360 genotyped donors of the cohort, an average of 235,054 unique TCR beta nucleotide sequences were sequenced per donor, about a sixth of them non-productive. Roughly five DR-DQ haplotypes were handled as single units for association and clustering, since linkage in the cohort was strong. A later analysis re-analyzed previously published TCR beta repertoires from 600 to 850 donors and added high-resolution HLA genotyping to study TCR occurrence patterns. Around 320 gigabases of sequencing data and tens of millions of unique TCR sequences were included in an early release covering roughly 600 HLA-typed donors. Paper-wide results and their limitations: Because counts were too low, seventeen rarely observed V segments, including chromosome 9 orphons, were excluded from the earlier analysis of several hundred of the donors. Most CMV-associated TCR beta chains appeared to be HLA-restricted in a later analysis, and the HLA associations seemed to be driven largely by CMV exposure. Presence/absence analyses assumed roughly uniform sequencing depth across donors, an assumption that may not hold. Broadly in line with IMGT annotations, most TCR beta V segments showed up in productive rearrangements about 87% or about 30% of the time in an earlier analysis of under 700 of the donors. Correlated functional status among segregating V segments might reflect linkage disequilibrium, but an unknown experimental factor could not be ruled out. In a later genetic analysis, fewer N-insertions in productive TCRs were reported among donors in an Asian-associated ancestry cluster than the approximately 710-donor mean. Cytomegalovirus status was reported to be diagnosed by the classifier with high specificity and sensitivity in both the original and validation cohorts. In vitro tests confirmed that a few of the cytomegalovirus-associated TCR beta chains recognize cytomegalovirus antigens. Most TCR sequences were observed very rarely across donors, whereas some public TCRs were present in many individuals. A cluster of highly shared sequence variants was judged likely to represent a technical artifact of the sequencing pipeline. At a false discovery rate of 0.05, a later analysis linked some 17,000 TCR beta sequences to specific HLA alleles. This cohort had only TCR beta chains sequenced, and the lack of alpha or paired-chain data limited which features could be detected. The only immune exposure information available for the cohort was CMV serostatus. Some IMGT-functional V segments, including TRBV6-2 and TRBV6-3, could not be distinguished by the 87-base-pair reads and were therefore excluded. The study gave a list of more than 150 TCR beta chains associated with cytomegalovirus. In a later analysis, HLA-associated TCR beta chains showed more clonal expansion and lower generation probabilities than non-associated chains that were equally common. In a later analysis, several top co-occurrence clusters were reported to appear linked to parvovirus B19, influenza, CMV and Epstein-Barr virus. In a later genetic analysis, a missense DCLRE1C variant was associated with V-gene and J-gene trimming of TCR beta chains, and the association was replicated in an independent cohort. A later analysis found that TCR association rates varied across HLA loci, with DRB1 alleles showing the most associated TCRs and HLA-C alleles the fewest. A further reported finding was that TCR beta sequences accurately predicted the HLA-A and HLA-B alleles for most subjects in the first cohort. According to the authors, the approach could potentially be generalized to other disease states and immunological phenotypes. Assigning TCR associations to individual alleles was difficult when HLA alleles, especially DR and DQ, strongly co-occurred. HLA typing was unavailable for some donors at each locus, so association tests used only the typed subset.

Counted from cysteine to phenylalanine, this CDR3 has 11 amino acids. Left in the record is the CDR3 DNA by itself, 33 bases read in frame from the first base. For CDR1 and CDR2, the germline V gene lists SGHAT and FQNNGV. V drops 9 bases and J drops 4 bases, leaving 7 bases in between. The cohort was made up of about 670 healthy bone marrow donors. All cohort members were sampled while nominally healthy, although unrecorded immune exposures were likely present. The donor tested CMV seronegative and was one of the 352 seronegative cohort members. Every donor gave a peripheral blood sample, and the peripheral blood mononuclear cells from that sample were used for TCR beta sequencing. The Qiagen DNeasy Blood Extraction Kit was used to extract genomic DNA from the blood cell samples.

The sequence is built from TRBV11-2 and TRBJ2-1, and TRBD2 may be the D gene, going by 5 matching bases. Material for sequencing was PBMCs. The source of this sequence is a man aged 25-45 years in good health and CMV-seronegative. The nucleotide sequence is TGTGCCAGTCGCGGGTACAATGAGCAGTTCTTC. It encodes CASRGYNEQFF.